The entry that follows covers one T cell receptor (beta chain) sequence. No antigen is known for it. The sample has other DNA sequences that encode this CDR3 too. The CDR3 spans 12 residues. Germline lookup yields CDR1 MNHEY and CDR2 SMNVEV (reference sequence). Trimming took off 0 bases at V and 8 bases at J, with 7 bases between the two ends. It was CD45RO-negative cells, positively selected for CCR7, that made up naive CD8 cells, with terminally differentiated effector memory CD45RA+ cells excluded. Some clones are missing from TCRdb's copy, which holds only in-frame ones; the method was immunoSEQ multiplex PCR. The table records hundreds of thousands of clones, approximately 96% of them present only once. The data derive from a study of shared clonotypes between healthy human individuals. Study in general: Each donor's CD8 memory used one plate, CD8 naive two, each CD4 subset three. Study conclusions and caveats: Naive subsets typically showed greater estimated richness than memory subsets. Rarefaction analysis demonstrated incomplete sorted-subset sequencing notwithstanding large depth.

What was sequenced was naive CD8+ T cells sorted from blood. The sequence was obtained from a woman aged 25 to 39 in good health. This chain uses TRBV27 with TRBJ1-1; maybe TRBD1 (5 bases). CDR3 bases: TGTGCCAGCAGTTTATCTGGGGGAGAAGCTTTCTTT. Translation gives CASSLSGGEAFF.